The entry below describes one T cell receptor (beta chain). This entry belongs to a study of blood T cell repertoires in COVID-19. Only in-frame clones appear in the TCRdb table, and some are missing; sequencing was by immunoSEQ multiplex PCR. The sample has about 240,000 clones, about 80% seen once. The TCR originated in a woman older than 75 with acute or convalescent COVID-19. The sample comprised peripheral blood.

CDR3 amino acids: CASSRGYSNQPQHF. Here the CDR3 DNA reads TGTGCCAGCAGTAGGGGTTATAGCAATCAGCCCCAGCATTTT. V and J are TRBV2 and TRBJ1-5, with D maybe TRBD1 (5 bases). The V gene's germline CDR1 is SNHLY and CDR2 FYNNEI. The germline V and J ends were trimmed by 5 bases and 0 bases, with 8 bases remaining between them. The CDR3 spans 14 residues.